A single sample is the source of the 5 T cell receptor beta chains below, sequenced in a study of neurological immune-mediated disorders. TCRdb reanalysed the 5' RACE reads using MiXCR and keeps one entry per CDR3 protein. Here the sample spans 70,000 to 90,000 distinct CDR3 sequences, about 5.2% being singletons. The sequenced sample was PBMCs. These receptors originate from a woman in her 30s with multiple sclerosis.

The V and J genes are TRBV24-1 and TRBJ1-5; TRBD1 might be the D (6 bases). V was shortened by 1 base and J by 4 bases, with 10 bases between the two germline ends. CDR1 and CDR2 from the germline V gene are KGHDR and SFDVKD. This CDR3 has 15 amino acids. The CDR3 DNA sequence: TGTGCCACCAGTGATTTCGGCCAGGGGAATCAGCCCCAGCATTTT. Protein product: CATSDFGQGNQPQHF.

This clonotype was picked up many times. This CDR3 reads CASSLFGDEQFF. Written as DNA, the CDR3 is TGTGCCAGCAGCTTATTCGGGGATGAGCAGTTCTTC. The chain uses TRBV7-9 and TRBJ2-1, with D perhaps matching TRBD2 (5 bases). The CDR3 spans 12 residues. Germline V CDR1 and CDR2: SEHNR, FQNEAQ (reference sequence). Trimming cost V 2 bases and J 8 bases, with 7 bases left between them.

This clonotype was detected many times. The rearrangement links TRBV3-1 to TRBJ2-7; no firm D call. Germline V gene sequence: CDR1 LGHDT, CDR2 YNNKEL (reference sequence). The CDR3 is made up of 12 amino acids. The V end lost 4 bases, the J end lost 2 bases, and 6 bases lay between the germline ends. CDR3 protein: CASSRGPYEQYF. For the CDR3, the DNA is TGTGCCAGCAGCCGAGGACCCTACGAGCAGTACTTC.

This clonotype was picked up many times. Germline is not matched at one junction end, which may reflect a read error. This chain connects TRBV12-3 or TRBV12-4 to TRBJ1-2; TRBD1 might be the D (5 bases). The CDR3 loop spans 16 amino acids. The CDR3 DNA follows: TGTGCCAGCAGTTTAGAGGTAGGGGTGACGTACTACGGCTACACCTTC. Encoded protein: CASSLEVGVTYYGYTF.

This clonotype was recorded at least ten times. The gene calls are TRBV27 and TRBJ2-5, with D perhaps TRBD1 (6 bases). The ends were cut back, 2 bases at V and 4 bases at J, with 8 bases in the middle. CDR3 length: 13 residues. The germline gives CDR1 MNHEY, CDR2 SMNVEV (reference sequence). CDR3 in DNA: TGTGCCAGCAGTTTAGCCAGGGGAGAGACCCAGTACTTC. Translated: CASSLARGETQYF.